This entry features one T cell receptor beta chain sequence. Antigen specificity is unknown. Nominally healthy donors provided the samples, though records likely missed some immune exposures. The length of the CDR3 is 15 residues. Germline lookup yields CDR1 MNHEY and CDR2 SMNVEV (reference sequence). Unmatched junction bases numbered 5, after V lost 5 bases and J lost 2 bases. Researchers ran the PCR with 60 Vbeta and 13 Jbeta primers. Per the original data handling: Around 10 million shared chains were among some 80 million unique TCR beta chains counted in a later analysis. Clones were read by immunoSEQ multiplex PCR, and TCRdb kept only the in-frame ones, dropping some. Clone size and the V and J calls come from that table; the DNA yielded D and trimming. The sample holds 100,000 to 150,000 clones; 60% to 75% are singletons and the top ten take approximately 3.9%. The data were taken from a study of cytomegalovirus exposure and HLA in healthy donors.

General observations from the study: Reports credit the classifier with highly specific, highly sensitive diagnosis of cytomegalovirus status. For most TCR beta V segments, an earlier analysis put the productive rate at about 87% or about 30% of the time.

The J gene is TRBJ2-7, the V gene TRBV27; 11 bases agree with TRBD2. This receptor was obtained from a woman between 50 and 59 years old in good health and CMV-seropositive. The sample comprised PBMCs. CDR3 in amino acids: CASSPQTSGAYEQYF. The CDR3 DNA is TGTGCCAGCAGTCCTCAGACTAGCGGGGCCTACGAGCAGTACTTC.